This entry concerns a single TCR beta chain. Its antigen is as yet unknown. This record comes from a study of T cell responses to AZD1222 COVID-19 vaccine. Generated by immunoSEQ multiplex PCR, the TCRdb table keeps only in-frame clones and is missing some. This sample has tens of thousands of clones, with around four fifths found just once. Pooled in the analysis were second doses at about 4 or about 12 weeks. This CDR3 region has 15 residues. J lost 7 bases, V lost 2 bases, and 8 bases had no gene match. The germline V gene has CDR1 MNHEY and CDR2 SVGAGI. General observations from the study: The donor cohort was predominantly white British with a female majority, and clonal diversity may have been underestimated. Two AZD1222 doses significantly raised spike-specific TCR breadth and depth over controls. CD4 TCRs associated with vaccination spanned spike, dominating at 160-218 and 743-854.

The sequence derives from an adult who received the AZD1222 COVID-19 vaccine. Sample: peripheral blood, taken 28 days after the second AZD1222 dose. This chain connects TRBV6-5 to TRBJ1-2; 9 positions agree with TRBD1. CDR3 sequence: CASSYSPGQGIGYTF. DNA of the CDR3: TGTGCCAGCAGTTACAGCCCGGGACAGGGTATTGGCTACACCTTC.